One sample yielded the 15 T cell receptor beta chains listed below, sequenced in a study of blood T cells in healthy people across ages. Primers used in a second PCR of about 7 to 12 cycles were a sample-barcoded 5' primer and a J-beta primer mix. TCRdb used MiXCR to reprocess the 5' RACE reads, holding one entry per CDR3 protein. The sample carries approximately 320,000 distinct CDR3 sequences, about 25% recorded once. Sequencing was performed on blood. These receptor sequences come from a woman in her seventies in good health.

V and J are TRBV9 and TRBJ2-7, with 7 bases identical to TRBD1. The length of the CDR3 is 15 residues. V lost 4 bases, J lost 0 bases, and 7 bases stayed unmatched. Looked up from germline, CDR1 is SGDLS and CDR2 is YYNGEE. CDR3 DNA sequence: TGTGCCAGCAGCACGGCCGGGACAGTCTCCTACGAGCAGTACTTC. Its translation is CASSTAGTVSYEQYF.

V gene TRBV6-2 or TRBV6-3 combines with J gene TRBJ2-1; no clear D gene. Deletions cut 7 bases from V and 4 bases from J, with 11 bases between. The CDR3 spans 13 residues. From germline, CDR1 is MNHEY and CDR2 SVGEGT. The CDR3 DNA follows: TGTGCCAGCACCTACGAGAGGTACAATGAGCAGTTCTTC. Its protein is CASTYERYNEQFF.

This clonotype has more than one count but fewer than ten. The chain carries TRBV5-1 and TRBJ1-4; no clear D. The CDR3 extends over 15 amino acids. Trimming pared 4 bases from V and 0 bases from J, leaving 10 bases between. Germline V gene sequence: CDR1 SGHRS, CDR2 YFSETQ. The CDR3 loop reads CASSPHTATNEKLFF. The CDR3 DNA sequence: TGCGCCAGCAGCCCTCATACCGCAACTAATGAAAAACTGTTTTTT.

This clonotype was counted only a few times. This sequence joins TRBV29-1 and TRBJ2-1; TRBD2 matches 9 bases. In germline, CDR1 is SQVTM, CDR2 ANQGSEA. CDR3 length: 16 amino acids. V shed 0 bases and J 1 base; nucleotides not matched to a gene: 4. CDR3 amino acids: CSVEEGAGGSYNEQFF. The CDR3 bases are TGCAGCGTTGAAGAGGGAGCGGGAGGATCCTACAATGAGCAGTTCTTC.

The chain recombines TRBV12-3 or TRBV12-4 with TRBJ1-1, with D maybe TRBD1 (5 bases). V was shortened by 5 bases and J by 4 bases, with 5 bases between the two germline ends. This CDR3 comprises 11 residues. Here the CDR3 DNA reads TGTGCCAGCAGTGGGGGCACTGAAGCTTTCTTT. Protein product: CASSGGTEAFF.

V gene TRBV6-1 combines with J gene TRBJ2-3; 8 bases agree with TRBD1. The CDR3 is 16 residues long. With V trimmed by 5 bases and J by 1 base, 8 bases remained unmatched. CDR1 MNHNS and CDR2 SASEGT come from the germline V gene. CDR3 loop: CASSRRSGQGTDTQYF. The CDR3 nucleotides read TGTGCCAGCAGTCGAAGGTCGGGACAGGGCACAGATACGCAGTATTTT.

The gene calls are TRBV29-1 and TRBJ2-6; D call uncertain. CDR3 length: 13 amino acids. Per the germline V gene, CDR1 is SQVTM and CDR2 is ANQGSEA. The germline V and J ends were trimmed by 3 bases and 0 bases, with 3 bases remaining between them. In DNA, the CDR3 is TGCAGCGTTGAGAGCTCTGGGGCCAACGTCCTGACTTTC. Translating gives CSVESSGANVLTF.

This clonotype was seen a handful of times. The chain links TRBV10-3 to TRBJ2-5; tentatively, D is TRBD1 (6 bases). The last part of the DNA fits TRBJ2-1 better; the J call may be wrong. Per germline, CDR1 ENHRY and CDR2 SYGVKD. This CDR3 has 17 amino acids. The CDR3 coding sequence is TGTGCCATCAGTGTATCTCTAGGGGGTAATGGTGGTGCTGAGCAGTTCTTC. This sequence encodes CAISVSLGGNGGAEQFF.

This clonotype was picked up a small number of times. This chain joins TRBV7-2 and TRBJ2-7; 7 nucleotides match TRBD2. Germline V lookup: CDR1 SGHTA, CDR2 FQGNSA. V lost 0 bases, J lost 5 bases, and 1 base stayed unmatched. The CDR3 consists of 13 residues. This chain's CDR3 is CASSLAGGDEQYF. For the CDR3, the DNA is TGTGCCAGCAGCTTAGCGGGAGGGGACGAGCAGTACTTC.

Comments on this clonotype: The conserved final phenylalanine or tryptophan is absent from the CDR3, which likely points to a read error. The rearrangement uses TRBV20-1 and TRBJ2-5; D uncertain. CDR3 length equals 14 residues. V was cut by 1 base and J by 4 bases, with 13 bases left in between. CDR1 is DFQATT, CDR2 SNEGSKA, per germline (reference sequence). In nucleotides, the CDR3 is TGCAGTGCTAGAGGTAACTTCGGTGGAGAGACCCAGTACCTC. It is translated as CSARGNFGGETQYL.

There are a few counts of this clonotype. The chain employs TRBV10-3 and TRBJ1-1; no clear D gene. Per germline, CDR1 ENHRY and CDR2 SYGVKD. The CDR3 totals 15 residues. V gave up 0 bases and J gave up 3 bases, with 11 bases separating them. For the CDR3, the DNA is TGTGCCATCAGTGAGTCGACCGGGATCGACACTGAAGCTTTCTTT. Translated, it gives CAISESTGIDTEAFF.

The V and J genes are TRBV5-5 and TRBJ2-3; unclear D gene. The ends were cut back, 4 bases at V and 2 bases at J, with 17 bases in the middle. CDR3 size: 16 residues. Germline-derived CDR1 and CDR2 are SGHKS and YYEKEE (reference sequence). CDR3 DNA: TGTGCCAGCAGCCTTTCATCCAGTAGGTCCACAGATACGCAGTATTTT. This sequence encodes CASSLSSSRSTDTQYF.

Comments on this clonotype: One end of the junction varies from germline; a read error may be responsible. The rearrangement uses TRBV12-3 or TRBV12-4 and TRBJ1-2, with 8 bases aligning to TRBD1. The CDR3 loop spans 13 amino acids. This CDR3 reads CASSRTGLYGYTF. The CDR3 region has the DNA TGCGCCAGCAGTCGGACAGGGCTCTATGGCTACACCTTC.

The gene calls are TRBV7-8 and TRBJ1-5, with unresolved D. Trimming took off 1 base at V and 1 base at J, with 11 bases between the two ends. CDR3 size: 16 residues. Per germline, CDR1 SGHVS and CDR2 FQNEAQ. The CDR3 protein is CASSLEAGFSNQPQHF. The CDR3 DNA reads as TGTGCCAGCAGCTTAGAGGCGGGGTTCAGCAATCAGCCCCAGCATTTT.

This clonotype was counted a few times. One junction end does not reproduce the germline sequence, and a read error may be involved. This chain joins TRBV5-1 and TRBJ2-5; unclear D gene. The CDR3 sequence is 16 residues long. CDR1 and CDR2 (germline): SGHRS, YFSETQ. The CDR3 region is CASGLYPSTPQETQYF. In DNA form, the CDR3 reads TGCGCCAGCGGCTTGTATCCTAGTACACCCCAAGAGACCCAGTACTTC. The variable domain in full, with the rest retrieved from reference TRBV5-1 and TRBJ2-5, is KAGVTQTPRYLIKTRGQQVTLSCSPISGHRSVSWYQQTPGQGLQFLFEYFSETQRNKGNFPGRFSGRQFSNSRSEMNVSTLELGDSALYLCASGLYPSTPQETQYFGPGTRLLVL.